A single sample is the source of the 15 T cell receptor beta chains below, sequenced in a study of blood T cell repertoires in COVID-19. Repertoires were generated with immunoSEQ multiplex PCR, while TCRdb's copy carries only in-frame clones and drops some. The data hold 65,000 to 90,000 clones, with about 88% observed a single time. Material: peripheral blood. Receptor source: a middle-aged man with acute or convalescent COVID-19.

This chain uses TRBV4-2 with TRBJ1-1; D not resolved. CDR1 and CDR2 (germline): LGHNA, YNFKEQ. V was clipped by 3 bases and J by 1 base, with 9 bases between them. There are 14 residues in the CDR3. The CDR3 nucleotides read TGTGCCAGCAGCCAGTCACTACAGAACACTGAAGCTTTCTTT. Residues: CASSQSLQNTEAFF.

This CDR3 is CASSQTSGVHYNEQFF. The CDR3 nucleotides read TGTGCCAGCAGCCAAACTAGCGGGGTGCATTACAATGAGCAGTTCTTC. V gene TRBV3-1 (or the pseudogene TRBV3-2) combines with J gene TRBJ2-1, with 10 bases lining up with TRBD2. The length of the CDR3 is 16 residues. Trimming at V came to 2 bases and at J to 4 bases, leaving 5 bases not matched to a gene. CDR1 and CDR2 (germline): LGHDT, YNNKEL (reference sequence).

The chain carries TRBV2 and TRBJ2-7, with 9 bases fitting TRBD2. The ends lost 3 bases at V and 6 bases at J; junction bases unmatched: 12. Germline values: CDR1 SNHLY, CDR2 FYNNEI. This CDR3 contains 16 residues. The CDR3: CASSDAALSGGTEQYV. The CDR3 DNA reads TGTGCCAGCAGTGACGCCGCCCTTAGCGGGGGCACCGAGCAGTACGTC.

CDR3 nucleotides: TGTGCCAGCAGCGCAGGACAGGGTCTTGGCTACACCTTC. Protein sequence: CASSAGQGLGYTF. This chain links TRBV7-3 with TRBJ1-2, with TRBD1 matching 8 bases. Germline V CDR1 and CDR2: SGHTA, FQGTGA. The J segment lost 7 bases and the V segment lost 5 bases, leaving 6 bases of the junction unmatched. The length of the CDR3 is 13 residues.

This chain connects TRBV12-3 or TRBV12-4 to TRBJ2-3; 7 positions agree with TRBD2. Trimming removed 8 bases from V and 7 bases from J; junction bases left unmatched: 9. CDR3 length: 13 amino acids. The CDR3 bases are TGTGCCAGCCTGAGCGGGGCCGGACATACGCAGTATTTT. Its protein product is CASLSGAGHTQYF.

The rearrangement uses TRBV6-5 and TRBJ1-6; D might be TRBD1 (5 bases). Trimming pared 6 bases from V and 3 bases from J, leaving 12 bases between. Germline CDR1 reads MNHEY; CDR2 reads SVGAGI. The CDR3 contains 15 residues. The CDR3 reads CASRLTVGYNSPLHF. CDR3 DNA: TGTGCCAGCAGATTGACAGTGGGCTATAATTCACCCCTCCACTTT.

The chain joins TRBV18 to TRBJ1-6; 8 bases fit TRBD1. Per the germline V gene, CDR1 is KGHSH and CDR2 is LQKENI. Unmatched junction bases numbered 11, after V lost 3 bases and J lost 10 bases. This CDR3 has 16 amino acids. CDR3 protein: CASSPQGQGASSPLHF. The DNA of the CDR3 is TGTGCCAGCTCACCCCAAGGACAGGGAGCCTCCTCACCCCTCCACTTT.

This chain joins TRBV5-1 and TRBJ2-7; D not certain. The CDR3 is made up of 11 amino acids. Trimming removed 0 bases at V and 5 bases at J, with 3 bases between. Germline V gene data show CDR1 as SGHRS and CDR2 as YFSETQ. CDR3 bases: TGCGCCAGCAGCTTGGGAGACGAGCAGTACTTC. Protein sequence: CASSLGDEQYF.

The chain uses TRBV5-1 and TRBJ1-1; 8 nucleotides agree with TRBD1. The germline V gene has CDR1 SGHRS and CDR2 YFSETQ. V was clipped by 0 bases and J by 4 bases; unmatched bases: 11. This CDR3 region has 17 residues. The CDR3 DNA reads TGCGCCAGCAGCTTGGGGCAGGGGGCCCTGTCTGGCACTGAAGCTTTCTTT. As protein: CASSLGQGALSGTEAFF.

This chain connects TRBV6-5 to TRBJ2-5; tentative D call: TRBD1 (6 bases). This CDR3 spans 14 amino acids. Germline CDR1 is MNHEY and CDR2 is SVGAGI. V dropped 8 bases and J dropped 5 bases, with 18 bases sitting between them. CDR3 coding DNA: TGTGCCAGCGGAACATTAGGGGGTTGGGAGACCCAGTACTTC. Encoded protein: CASGTLGGWETQYF.

The V and J genes are TRBV5-1 and TRBJ1-1; possibly TRBD1 for D (5 bases). Trimming cost V 0 bases and J 2 bases, with 11 bases left between them. CDR1 and CDR2 from the germline V gene are SGHRS and YFSETQ. This CDR3 has 15 residues. The CDR3 DNA follows: TGCGCCAGCAGCTTGGTTTCAGGGACTAACACTGAAGCTTTCTTT. It codes for CASSLVSGTNTEAFF. Drawing the rest from reference TRBV5-1 and TRBJ1-1, the complete variable domain is KAGVTQTPRYLIKTRGQQVTLSCSPISGHRSVSWYQQTPGQGLQFLFEYFSETQRNKGNFPGRFSGRQFSNSRSEMNVSTLELGDSALYLCASSLVSGTNTEAFFGQGTRLTVV.

Here the CDR3 DNA reads TGTGCCACCAGCAGGCGGGACTCTGGAAACACCATATATTTT. It codes for CATSRRDSGNTIYF. The chain recombines TRBV15 with TRBJ1-3, with no clear D. Trimming took off 3 bases at V and 0 bases at J, with 6 bases between the two ends. The CDR3 is 14 amino acids. CDR1 and CDR2 (germline): LNHNV, YYDKDF (reference sequence).

The chain couples TRBV10-3 to TRBJ2-3; 10 bases align to TRBD1. Trimming at V came to 6 bases and at J to 0 bases, leaving 6 bases not matched to a gene. Per the germline V gene, CDR1 is ENHRY and CDR2 is SYGVKD. CDR3 length: 16 residues. In nucleotides, the CDR3 is TGTGCCATCAGGGGGACAGGGGCCTTTAGCACAGATACGCAGTATTTT. Amino acids: CAIRGTGAFSTDTQYF.

The V call is TRBV6-5, the J call TRBJ1-1, with D unclear. The CDR3 is 15 amino acids. Germline V gives CDR1 MNHEY, CDR2 SVGAGI. The ends were cut back, 9 bases at V and 2 bases at J, with 19 bases in the middle. This CDR3 reads CASTPLFVSNTEAFF. CDR3 in DNA: TGTGCCAGTACCCCACTTTTTGTCTCTAACACTGAAGCTTTCTTT.

The genes are TRBV24-1 and TRBJ1-6, with 9 bases matching TRBD1. Germline CDR1 reads KGHDR; CDR2 reads SFDVKD. V lost 5 bases, J lost 9 bases, and 16 bases stayed unmatched. This CDR3 has 18 residues. In DNA, the CDR3 is TGTGCCACCAGTGCCTTCTGGGGACAGGGAGTAGGGATTTCACCCCTCCACTTT. Translation: CATSAFWGQGVGISPLHF.